Detailed here is one TCR beta chain. The data belong to a study of technical replicates of blood from several donors. The CDR3 runs 13 residues. Trimming took 4 bases from V and 6 from J; bases not matched to a gene: 5. CDR1 and CDR2 from the germline V gene are SGHRS and YFSETQ. TCRdb's table, derived via immunoSEQ multiplex PCR, lists solely in-frame clones and lacks some. The sample carries roughly 100,000 clones, approximately 94% recorded once. This chain joins TRBV5-1 and TRBJ1-2; the match to TRBD1 covers 8 bases. The sequenced sample consisted of T cells isolated from PBMCs. The source of this sequence is a human donor in good health. CDR3 residues: CASSVTTGDGYTF. DNA of the CDR3: TGCGCCAGCAGCGTGACGACAGGGGATGGCTACACCTTC.